This T cell receptor (beta chain) was retrieved from a study of cytomegalovirus exposure and HLA in healthy donors. Whole-study results and caveats: A later analysis associated 15,000 to 20,000 TCR beta sequences with HLA alleles at a 0.05 false discovery rate.

V shed 2 bases and J 0 bases; nucleotides not matched to a gene: 12. Germline V CDR1 and CDR2: LGHNA, YNFKEQ. The CDR3 has 19 amino acids. 13 Jbeta primers and 60 Vbeta primers were used for the PCR. This table comes from immunoSEQ multiplex PCR, and its TCRdb copy is limited to in-frame clones, with some not included. The data contain about 120,000 clones, 81% of them singletons. For this clone: Antigen: not known.

The chain uses TRBV4-2 and TRBJ2-1; 8 nucleotides agree with TRBD2. This TCR derives from a middle-aged woman in good health and CMV-seronegative. The sequenced sample consisted of PBMCs. The CDR3 is CASSQRPISGMSSYNEQFF. The CDR3 nucleotides are TGTGCCAGCAGCCAACGACCCATTAGCGGGATGAGCTCCTACAATGAGCAGTTCTTC.